These 22 T cell receptor beta chains originate from one sample sequenced in a study of PD-1 blockade in classical Hodgkin lymphoma. After autologous stem cell transplantation all patients relapsed, and prior brentuximab vedotin exposure differed between cohorts. Assay: immunoSEQ multiplex PCR; the TCRdb copy retains only in-frame clones and omits some. The table has more than 50,000 clones, about 70% seen once. The sequenced sample was peripheral blood mononuclear cells (PBMCs), obtained before the second cycle of nivolumab. The source of these receptors is a human donor with classical Hodgkin lymphoma.

As DNA, the CDR3 is TGTGCCAGCGGACAGGGGGTAGACTACGAGCAGTACTTC. As protein: CASGQGVDYEQYF. This chain uses TRBV6-6 with TRBJ2-7, with TRBD1 identical over 10 bases. Unmatched junction bases numbered 4, after V lost 8 bases and J lost 3 bases. This CDR3 has 13 amino acids. Germline V lookup: CDR1 MNHNY, CDR2 SVGAGI (reference sequence).

This clone occurred a few times. This chain joins TRBV7-9 and TRBJ2-1; TRBD2 agrees at 7 bases. There are 15 residues in the CDR3. CDR1 is SEHNR and CDR2 is FQNEAQ in the germline V gene (reference sequence). The trim removed 7 bases at V and 7 bases at J, leaving 13 bases unmatched. CDR3 coding DNA: TGTGCCAGCATCCTTACCGGACTAGGCGAGAATGAGCAGTTCTTC. Translation gives CASILTGLGENEQFF.

This clone was counted a few times. This chain uses TRBV14 with TRBJ2-7, with D possibly matching TRBD2 (5 bases). The V and J ends lost 2 bases and 3 bases respectively, with 8 bases between them. The CDR3 is 13 amino acids. Germline assignment: CDR1 SGHDN and CDR2 FVKESK. CDR3 DNA: TGTGCCAGCAGCCAATTGGGGAGCTACGAGCAGTACTTC. Translation: CASSQLGSYEQYF. The full variable domain, completed using reference TRBV14 and TRBJ2-7, is EAGVTQFPSHSVIEKGQTVTLRCDPISGHDNLYWYRRVMGKEIKFLLHFVKESKQDESGMPNNRFLAERTGGTYSTLKVQPAELEDSGVYFCASSQLGSYEQYFGPGTRLTVT.

The chain has TRBV4-2 and TRBJ1-6; D is possibly TRBD1 (5 bases). This CDR3 contains 16 residues. V was clipped by 0 bases and J by 7 bases, with 13 bases between them. Looked up from germline, CDR1 is LGHNA and CDR2 is YNFKEQ. CDR3: CASSQENSRDNSPLHF. CDR3 coding DNA: TGTGCCAGCAGCCAAGAGAACTCCAGGGACAATTCACCCCTCCACTTT.

The chain employs TRBV10-1 and TRBJ1-2, with D possibly TRBD1 on 5 matching bases. This CDR3 is 12 amino acids long. The V gene's germline CDR1 is WNHNN and CDR2 SYGVQD (reference sequence). Between the trimmed V and J ends, which lost 5 bases and 1 base, there was a span of 5 bases. The chain's CDR3 is CASSQGNYGYTF. As DNA, the CDR3 is TGCGCCAGCAGTCAGGGTAACTATGGCTACACCTTC.

The J gene is TRBJ1-4, the V gene TRBV19, with a weak D call TRBD1 (6 bases). V was shortened by 3 bases and J by 8 bases, with 13 bases between the two germline ends. Germline CDR1 and CDR2: LNHDA and SQIVND (reference sequence). The CDR3 covers 14 residues. This CDR3 is CASSMSGAREKLFF. The CDR3, as DNA: TGTGCCAGTAGTATGTCGGGGGCGAGGGAAAAACTGTTTTTT.

The rearrangement joins TRBV28 to TRBJ2-7; 7 nucleotides line up with TRBD2. The CDR3 consists of 14 residues. The V gene's germline CDR1 is MDHEN and CDR2 SYDVKM. V gave up 8 bases and J gave up 0 bases; unmatched junction bases: 7. The CDR3 region has the DNA TGTGCCAGCTTTAGCGGGTTACGCTCCTACGAGCAGTACTTC. This encodes CASFSGLRSYEQYF. Together with reference TRBV28 and TRBJ2-7, the CDR3 gives the full variable domain: DVKVTQSSRYLVKRTGEKVFLECVQDMDHENMFWYRQDPGLGLRLIYFSYDVKMKEKGDIPEGYSVSREKKERFSLILESASTNQTSMYLCASFSGLRSYEQYFGPGTRLTVT.

This clone is categorized as medium-sized. This sequence joins TRBV9 and TRBJ1-5, with no clear D. The germline V gene has CDR1 SGDLS and CDR2 YYNGEE. Deletions cut 1 base from V and 4 bases from J, with 6 bases between. The CDR3 runs to 13 residues. The CDR3 nucleotides are TGTGCCAGCAGCGTATTTGGAAATCAGCCCCAGCATTTT. This translates into CASSVFGNQPQHF.

The rearrangement joins TRBV7-6 to TRBJ2-7; D possibly corresponds to TRBD1 (5 bases). This CDR3 is 15 amino acids long. From germline, CDR1 is SGHVS and CDR2 FNYEAQ. Trimming shortened V by 5 bases and J by 0 bases, and 14 bases separated the two germline ends. CDR3 in DNA: TGTGCCAGCAGCCAGGGCGACGGTGACTCCTACGAGCAGTACTTC. Amino acids: CASSQGDGDSYEQYF.

This chain uses TRBV11-2 with TRBJ2-7; D remains ambiguous. There are 13 residues in the CDR3. Deletions cut 0 bases from V and 3 bases from J, with 6 bases between. The germline V gene encodes CDR1 SGHAT and CDR2 FQNNGV. CDR3 in amino acids: CASSLEIDYEQYF. Written as DNA, the CDR3 is TGTGCCAGCAGCTTAGAAATAGACTACGAGCAGTACTTC.

This clone appeared once. The V call is TRBV7-8, the J call TRBJ2-7; D not resolved. V lost 2 bases and J 5 bases, leaving 13 bases between the germline ends. The germline CDR1 and CDR2 sequences are SGHVS and FQNEAQ. The CDR3 sequence is 14 residues long. The CDR3 DNA follows: TGTGCCAGCAGCTTAAGCTTGGTTGGGAACGAGCAGTACTTC. This gives the protein CASSLSLVGNEQYF.

V gene TRBV7-8 combines with J gene TRBJ2-3; 8 bases align to TRBD2. J was trimmed by 3 bases and V by 3 bases; bases with no gene match: 8. CDR1 is SGHVS, CDR2 FQNEAQ, per germline. CDR3 length equals 16 residues. As DNA, the CDR3 is TGTGCCAGCAGCTTTACAAGCGGGAGCTGGACAGATACGCAGTATTTT. This codes for CASSFTSGSWTDTQYF.

In this sample, this clone turned up a few times. At one of its ends the junction is not consistent with the germline gene, which may arise from a read error. V and J are TRBV30 and TRBJ1-2; weak D call: TRBD1 (6 bases). The CDR3 sequence is 13 residues long. Germline V CDR1 and CDR2: GTSNPN, SVGIG (reference sequence). The CDR3 is CAGRGGSGYGYTF. In DNA form, the CDR3 reads TGTGCCGGGAGGGGGGGGAGCGGCTATGGCTACACCTTC.

Comment on this clone: The identical CDR3 is also encoded by other nucleotide sequences in the sample. V usage is TRBV6-6 and J usage is TRBJ2-7; D perhaps matches TRBD1 (5 bases). CDR1 is MNHNY, CDR2 SVGAGI, per germline (reference sequence). Between the trimmed V and J ends, which lost 3 bases and 1 base, there was a span of 7 bases. The CDR3 length is 13 residues. CDR3 residues: CASSYSGSYEQYF. The CDR3 DNA reads as TGTGCCAGCAGTTATTCAGGGTCCTACGAGCAGTACTTC.

At least ten counts were recorded for this clone. The chain carries TRBV29-1 and TRBJ2-3; 9 bases are shared with TRBD1. J was trimmed by 1 base and V by 7 bases; bases with no gene match: 6. The CDR3 consists of 14 residues. The germline CDR1 and CDR2 sequences are SQVTM and ANQGSEA. The CDR3: CSAPTGGGTDTQYF. The CDR3 nucleotides read TGCAGCGCTCCGACAGGGGGAGGCACAGATACGCAGTATTTT.

The genes are TRBV27 and TRBJ1-1; no reliable D call. The germline V gene has CDR1 MNHEY and CDR2 SMNVEV (reference sequence). V lost 4 bases and J 1 base, leaving 16 bases between the germline ends. The CDR3 covers 16 residues. For the CDR3, the DNA is TGTGCCAGCAGTTCTCTAGGTCCCTTGGGGAACACTGAAGCTTTCTTT. As protein: CASSSLGPLGNTEAFF.

This clone came up a few times. V gene TRBV30 combines with J gene TRBJ2-3; possible D gene TRBD1, 5 bases. The V gene's germline CDR1 is GTSNPN and CDR2 SVGIG (reference sequence). The V end lost 0 bases, the J end lost 0 bases, and 10 bases lay between the germline ends. There are 15 residues in the CDR3. This chain's CDR3 is CAWSVQATSTDTQYF. DNA of the CDR3: TGTGCCTGGAGTGTACAGGCTACTAGCACAGATACGCAGTATTTT.

The chain is built from TRBV30 and TRBJ1-2; D uncertain. Germline loops: CDR1 GTSNPN, CDR2 SVGIG (reference sequence). Trimming took 2 bases from V and 4 from J, leaving 11 bases between them. The CDR3 spans 13 residues. The CDR3 region has the DNA TGTGCCTGGAGTTCCGGAGGGATCTATGGCTACACCTTC. It is translated as CAWSSGGIYGYTF.

DNA of the CDR3: TGTGCCAGCAGCGTAATATCAGGGGTGAACACTGAAGCTTTCTTT. Translating gives CASSVISGVNTEAFF. The genes are TRBV9 and TRBJ1-1, with D tentatively TRBD1 (6 bases). Trimming shortened V by 1 base and J by 0 bases, and 10 bases separated the two germline ends. The CDR3 covers 15 residues. Looked up from germline, CDR1 is SGDLS and CDR2 is YYNGEE.

This clone was picked up a small number of times. The chain couples TRBV4-2 to TRBJ1-1; the D is unclear. Germline V gene lookup returns CDR1 LGHNA and CDR2 YNFKEQ. The CDR3 has 13 amino acids. V lost 1 base and J 7 bases, leaving 10 bases between the germline ends. The CDR3 loop reads CASSQGVGSEAFF. The CDR3 bases are TGTGCCAGCAGCCAAGGTGTAGGGAGTGAAGCTTTCTTT.

With regard to this clone: The junction differs from germline at one of its ends, possibly a read error. The chain combines TRBV5-1 with TRBJ1-2, with TRBD1 as a possible D gene (6 bases). There are 14 residues in the CDR3. Germline V gene lookup returns CDR1 SGHRS and CDR2 YFSETQ. The CDR3 here is CASSHNRVNYGYTF. DNA for the CDR3: TGTGCCAGCAGCCATAACAGGGTTAACTATGGCTACACCTTC.

This rearrangement joins TRBV7-9 to TRBJ2-7; 10 nucleotides align to TRBD1. The trim removed 5 bases at V and 1 base at J, leaving 2 bases unmatched. Germline V gene data show CDR1 as SEHNR and CDR2 as FQNEAQ (reference sequence). This CDR3 spans 14 amino acids. The CDR3 region is CASSGGQGSYEQYF. The CDR3 DNA reads TGTGCCAGCAGCGGGGGACAGGGGTCCTACGAGCAGTACTTC. The whole variable domain, filled in from reference TRBV7-9 and TRBJ2-7, reads DTGVSQNPRHKITKRGQNVTFRCDPISEHNRLYWYRQTLGQGPEFLTYFQNEAQLEKSRLLSDRFSAERPKGSFSTLEIQRTEQGDSAMYLCASSGGQGSYEQYFGPGTRLTVT.